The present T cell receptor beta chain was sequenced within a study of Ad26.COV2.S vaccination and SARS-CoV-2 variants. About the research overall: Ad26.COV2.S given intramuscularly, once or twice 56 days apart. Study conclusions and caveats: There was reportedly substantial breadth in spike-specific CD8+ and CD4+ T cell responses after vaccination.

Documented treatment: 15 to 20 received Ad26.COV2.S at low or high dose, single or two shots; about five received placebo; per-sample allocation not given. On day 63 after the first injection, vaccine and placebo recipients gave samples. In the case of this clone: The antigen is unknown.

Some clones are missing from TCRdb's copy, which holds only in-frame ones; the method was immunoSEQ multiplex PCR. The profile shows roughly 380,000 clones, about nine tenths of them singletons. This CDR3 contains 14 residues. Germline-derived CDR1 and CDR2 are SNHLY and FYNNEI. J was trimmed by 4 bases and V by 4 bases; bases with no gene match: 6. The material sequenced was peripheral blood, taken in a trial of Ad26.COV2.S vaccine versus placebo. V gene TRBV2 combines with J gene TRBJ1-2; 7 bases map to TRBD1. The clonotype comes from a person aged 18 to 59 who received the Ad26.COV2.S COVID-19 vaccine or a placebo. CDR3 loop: CASSVIGGRYGYTF. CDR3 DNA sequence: TGTGCCAGCAGTGTTATAGGGGGCCGCTATGGCTACACCTTC.